These T cell receptor beta chains were read from a single sample in a study of blood T cell repertoires in COVID-19. Libraries were prepared by immunoSEQ multiplex PCR; TCRdb keeps only in-frame clonotypes and omits some of them. The sample holds about 90,000 clones, around four fifths seen once. The sequenced material came from peripheral blood. The receptors come from a woman aged 70-85 years with active or convalescent COVID-19. CDR3s include the opening cysteine and the closing phenylalanine or tryptophan. A D gene is named only where the DNA matches it firmly. The size entry is marked missing in some rows and otherwise reads once, few, many or a size class.

D gene	CDR3 length	clone size	J gene	V gene	CDR3 DNA	CDR3 protein
TRBD2	15	NA	TRBJ2-3	TRBV2	TGTGCCAGCCCTGGACTAGAGGGGTCCCTAGATACGCAGTATTTT	CASPGLEGSLDTQYF
NA	16	NA	TRBJ1-3	TRBV3-1/TRBV3-2	TGTGCCAGCAGCCCCACATCAGGGTATTCTGGAAACACCATATATTTT	CASSPTSGYSGNTIYF
NA	17	NA	TRBJ2-3	TRBV7-2	TGTGCCAGCAGCTTAGATCGGGGGAGGAGGGGCACAGATACGCAGTATTTT	CASSLDRGRRGTDTQYF
NA	15	NA	TRBJ2-7	TRBV21-1	TGTGCCAGCAGCAAAAGCTGCGGGCAGACGTACGAGCAGTACTTC	CASSKSCGQTYEQYF
NA	14	NA	TRBJ1-2	TRBV11-2	TGTGCCAGCAGCCCGCTTGGAGTCGGGGTGGGCTACACCTTC	CASSPLGVGVGYTF
TRBD1	14	NA	TRBJ2-7	TRBV3-1/TRBV3-2	TGTGCCAGCAGCCGACAGGGGGAGGCCTACGAGCAGTACTTC	CASSRQGEAYEQYF
NA	13	NA	TRBJ2-1	TRBV10-1	TGCGCCACCGGTGAGGGTGGAGGGAATGAGCAGTTCTTC	CATGEGGGNEQFF
NA	13	NA	TRBJ2-3	TRBV28	TGTGCCAGCAGTACCAGGACACCCGATACGCAGTATTTT	CASSTRTPDTQYF
TRBD1	15	NA	TRBJ2-3	TRBV5-1	TGCGCCAGCAGCGACCGGGACAGGGGGCTAGATACGCAGTATTTT	CASSDRDRGLDTQYF
NA	13	NA	TRBJ1-2	TRBV2	TGTGCCAGCAGTTTGGGACAATACTATGGCTACACCTTC	CASSLGQYYGYTF
TRBD1	13	NA	TRBJ1-1	TRBV12-3/TRBV12-4	TGTGCCAGCAGCCGGGACCCAGGGGGGGAAGCTTTCTTT	CASSRDPGGEAFF
NA	12	once	TRBJ2-3	TRBV10-3	TGTGCCATCAGTGAATCGTCTGATACGCAGTATTTT	CAISESSDTQYF
TRBD2	16	NA	TRBJ2-2	TRBV11-2	TGTGCCAGCAGCCCTCTAGCGGGGGGCGCAACCGGGGAGCTGTTTTTT	CASSPLAGGATGELFF
NA	13	NA	TRBJ2-3	TRBV7-8	TGTGCCAGCAGCCCAGCTCAGGGGAGAACGCAGTATTTT	CASSPAQGRTQYF
TRBD1	15	NA	TRBJ1-2	TRBV5-5	TGTGCCAGCAGCTTAGCCGGGACAGCCCTTTGGGGCTACACCTTC	CASSLAGTALWGYTF
NA	15	NA	TRBJ1-3	TRBV4-1	TGCGCCAGCAGCCAAGAAGGACTTTCGGGAAACACCATATATTTT	CASSQEGLSGNTIYF
NA	15	NA	TRBJ1-1	TRBV5-1	TGCGCCAGCAGCTTGCAGGGCCCTCCAAACACTGAAGCTTTCTTT	CASSLQGPPNTEAFF
NA	15	NA	TRBJ2-1	TRBV9	TGTGCCAGCAGCGTAGGGGCTAGCGTAAGCAATGAGCAGTTCTTC	CASSVGASVSNEQFF
TRBD1	13	NA	TRBJ2-1	TRBV7-9	TGTGCCAGCAGCACCTGGACAGGCCTCGTTACGTTCTTC	CASSTWTGLVTFF
NA	15	once	TRBJ1-5	TRBV21-1	TGTGCCAGCAGCAAAGGGGGGCAGCTTAATCAGCCCCAGCATTTT	CASSKGGQLNQPQHF
TRBD1	14	NA	TRBJ1-3	TRBV29-1	TGCAGCGTGACCGGGACAGGGGGCGCGAACACCATATATTTT	CSVTGTGGANTIYF
TRBD1	16	NA	TRBJ1-6	TRBV9	TGTGCCAGCAGCCCACGGACAGGGAAGGGAGATTCACCCCTCCACTTT	CASSPRTGKGDSPLHF
NA	15	few	TRBJ1-3	TRBV12-5	TGTGCTAGTGGTCTCAGACAGCCTCATGGAAACACCATATATTTT	CASGLRQPHGNTIYF
NA	14	NA	TRBJ1-1	TRBV19	TGTGCCAGTACTCTTCCCGGTGGGAGAACTGAAGCTTTCTTT	CASTLPGGRTEAFF
TRBD1	14	many	TRBJ1-3	TRBV7-9	TGTGCCAGCAGCGCGACAGGGGTAGGAAACACCATATATTTT	CASSATGVGNTIYF
NA	14	NA	TRBJ2-5	TRBV15	TGTGCCACCAGCAGAGGGTCTTCCGGAGAGACCCAGTACTTC	CATSRGSSGETQYF
TRBD1	17	NA	TRBJ2-2	TRBV18	TGTGCCAGCTCACCACAACGACAGGGGGCGAACACCGGGGAGCTGTTTTTT	CASSPQRQGANTGELFF
NA	16	NA	TRBJ2-2	TRBV10-2	TGCGCCAGCAGTGAGTCCTCTTTTCTGAACACCGGGGAGCTGTTTTTT	CASSESSFLNTGELFF
NA	14	NA	TRBJ1-2	TRBV5-1	TGCGCCAGCAGCTCGACCCCAGGGTTGGGGGGCTACACCTTC	CASSSTPGLGGYTF
NA	11	NA	TRBJ2-2	TRBV12-3/TRBV12-4	TGTGCCAGCAGTTTTTACGGGGAGCTGTTTTTT	CASSFYGELFF
TRBD1	15	NA	TRBJ1-1	TRBV28	TGTGCCAGCAGTTTAGGACAGGGGCGGCGCACTGAAGCTTTCTTT	CASSLGQGRRTEAFF
TRBD1	14	NA	TRBJ1-5	TRBV2	TGTGCCAGCAAGCCCGGGACAGGGAATCAGCCCCAGCATTTT	CASKPGTGNQPQHF
NA	14	NA	TRBJ2-7	TRBV5-6	TGTGCCAGCTTCGACTCTCTGAGCTCCTACGAGCAGTACTTC	CASFDSLSSYEQYF
TRBD2	15	NA	TRBJ2-3	TRBV2	TGTGCCAGCAGGGGGACTAGCGACCGCACAGATACGCAGTATTTT	CASRGTSDRTDTQYF
NA	12	NA	TRBJ2-7	TRBV25-1	TGTGCCAGCAGCAGGCCCTCCGGGACACAGTACTTC	CASSRPSGTQYF
TRBD1	16	NA	TRBJ1-2	TRBV4-2	TGTGCCAGCAGCCAAGACCAGGACAGGGTGGAAAAAGGCTACACCTTC	CASSQDQDRVEKGYTF
TRBD1	15	NA	TRBJ2-7	TRBV24-1	TGTGCCACCAGTGACGGGACAGGGGGTATCTACGAGCAGTACTTC	CATSDGTGGIYEQYF
TRBD1	16	NA	TRBJ1-6	TRBV18	TGTGCCAGCTCCCTTGGACAGGGGGCGAGAAATTCACCCCTCCACTTT	CASSLGQGARNSPLHF
TRBD1	14	once	TRBJ1-2	TRBV6-5	TGTGCCAGCAGTACGACAGGGGGCGCCGATGGCTACACCTTC	CASSTTGGADGYTF
NA	13	NA	TRBJ1-2	TRBV24-1	TGTGCCACCAGTGAAAGGGAGAGCTATGGCTACACCTTC	CATSERESYGYTF
NA	16	NA	TRBJ2-2	TRBV18	TGTGCCAGCTCACAAACCGGGACAACTTACACCGGGGAGCTGTTTTTT	CASSQTGTTYTGELFF
TRBD1	13	NA	TRBJ1-1	TRBV3-1/TRBV3-2	TGTGCCAGCAGCCAGCCGGGACAGGTTTGGGCTTTCTTT	CASSQPGQVWAFF
TRBD1	14	NA	TRBJ1-5	TRBV6-5	TGTGCCAGCAGTTCTAGACAGGGCACTCAGCCCCAGCATTTT	CASSSRQGTQPQHF
NA	15	NA	TRBJ2-2	TRBV5-6	TGTGCCAGCAGCCCCACTTGGAGTAACACCGGGGAGCTGTTTTTT	CASSPTWSNTGELFF
NA	14	NA	TRBJ2-3	TRBV24-1	TGTGCCACCAGTGATTCCCGGGGGAGTGATACGCAGTATTTT	CATSDSRGSDTQYF
NA	11	NA	TRBJ1-2	TRBV6-7	TGTGCCAGCAGTAGGGGGAATGGCTACACCTTC	CASSRGNGYTF
TRBD2	16	NA	TRBJ2-1	TRBV24-1	TGTGCCACCAGTGACCGTAGCGGGGGTACCCCCGATGAGCAGTTCTTC	CATSDRSGGTPDEQFF
TRBD2	19	many	TRBJ2-2	TRBV5-1	TGCGCCAGCAGTCGAACTAGCGGGGGACCTTCTCAGAACACCGGGGAGCTGTTTTTT	CASSRTSGGPSQNTGELFF
NA	15	NA	TRBJ1-5	TRBV28	TGTGCCAGCAGTTTGGGGGAGGGGTGGGCTCAGCCCCAGCATTTT	CASSLGEGWAQPQHF
NA	14	NA	TRBJ2-7	TRBV4-1	TGCGCCAGCAGCCTTCAGGCGAGCTCCTACGAGCAGTACTTC	CASSLQASSYEQYF
TRBD2	15	once	TRBJ2-1	TRBV4-1	TGCGCCAGCAGCCATCCTAGCGGGGGGGGTGGTGAGCAGTTCTTC	CASSHPSGGGGEQFF
TRBD1	16	NA	TRBJ1-2	TRBV7-2	TGTGCCAGCAGCTTAGTAATAGGGGGCACTAACTATGGCTACACCTTC	CASSLVIGGTNYGYTF
NA	15	NA	TRBJ2-3	TRBV5-1	TGCGCCAGCAGCCCGAGCAGGGTGAACACAGATACGCAGTATTTT	CASSPSRVNTDTQYF
TRBD1	15	NA	TRBJ2-4	TRBV4-1	TGCGCCAGCAGCCAAGAGAACAGGGGTAGTGACATTCAGTACTTC	CASSQENRGSDIQYF